This is a list of T cell receptor beta chains from one sample in a study of T cell repertoires in ileal Crohn's disease. Profiled with immunoSEQ multiplex PCR; TCRdb holds only in-frame clones, not every one. This sample yields approximately 15,000 clones, of which more than 75% are seen a single time; 4% to 5% belongs to the top ten. The specimen sequenced was ileal tissue. These receptors all stem from an adult with Crohn's disease. Both conserved end residues are part of each CDR3. The size field is filled for only some rows; it gives once, few, many or a size class.

TRBJ1-1	.	TRBV5-1	CASSWGDRVNTEAFF
TRBJ2-2	.	TRBV28	CASSLAPLHVGAPGTGELFF
TRBJ1-4	.	TRBV7-2	CASSSDRAPEKLFF
TRBJ2-7	few	TRBV6-1	CASRFGSGEYEQYF
TRBJ1-4	once	TRBV10-1	CASSESTRGANEKLFF
TRBJ1-2	.	TRBV19	CASTPGGARFGGYGYTF
TRBJ2-1	few	TRBV6-5	CASSYSNYNEQFF
TRBJ1-6	.	TRBV6-6	CASSPTSSPPLHF
TRBJ1-3	.	TRBV28	CASSSQGRISGNTIYF
TRBJ1-1	.	TRBV15	CATSRDPYGNTEAFF
TRBJ2-7	.	TRBV28	CASSLLTGKGKSYEQYF
TRBJ2-7	.	TRBV5-4	CASSPGTGGYEQYF
TRBJ1-1	.	TRBV6-5	CASSYGGLNTEAFF
TRBJ2-1	.	TRBV7-6	CASSPRLAGDAYNEQFF
TRBJ2-1	.	TRBV6-1	CASSETGGGEQFF
TRBJ2-7	.	TRBV18	CASSQDRVEQYF
TRBJ1-1	.	TRBV6-1	CASINQPGQPEAFF